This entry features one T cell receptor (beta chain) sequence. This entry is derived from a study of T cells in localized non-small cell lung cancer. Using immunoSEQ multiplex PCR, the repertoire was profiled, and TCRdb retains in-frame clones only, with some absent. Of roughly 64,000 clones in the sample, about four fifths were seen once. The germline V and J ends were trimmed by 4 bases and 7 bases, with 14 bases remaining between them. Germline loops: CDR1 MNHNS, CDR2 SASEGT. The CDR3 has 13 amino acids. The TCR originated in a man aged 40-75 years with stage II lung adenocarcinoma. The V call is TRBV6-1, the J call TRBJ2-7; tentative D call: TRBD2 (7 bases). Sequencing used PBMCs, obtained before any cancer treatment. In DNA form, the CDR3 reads TGTGCCAGCAGTGTGGCAGGGGAGGGGGAGCAGTACTTC. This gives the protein CASSVAGEGEQYF.